The present T cell receptor (beta chain) was sequenced within a study of T cells after yellow fever vaccination. Many counts were recorded for this clonotype. The antigen is unknown. Study observations and caveats: Primary-vaccination clones mostly resurfaced post-booster (96% CD4, just under 90% CD8). Clonotypes found in both CD4 and CD8 compartments made up a small share. From the bulk population, abundant clonotypes could contaminate and appear within FACS-sorted repertoires.

Universal primer sites and UMIs were introduced during 5'RACE template-switching synthesis of TCR cDNA. From the 5' RACE reads, TCRdb called clonotypes with MiXCR, one entry per CDR3 protein. The sample carries some 390,000 distinct CDR3 sequences, around 6.5% recorded once. Germline V gives CDR1 LGHNA, CDR2 YSLEER. The CDR3 totals 15 residues. V lost 0 bases and J lost 4, with 13 bases in between. The chain is built from TRBV4-3 and TRBJ2-7, with D perhaps assigned TRBD1 or TRBD2 (6 bases each). The receptor comes from a man aged 25-45 years who received the YFV17D yellow fever vaccine. The sample was PBMCs, taken 5 days after the yellow fever booster vaccination. The CDR3 DNA reads TGCGCCAGCAGCCAAGATCGGGGGCGGATATACGAGCAGTACTTC. Translation: CASSQDRGRIYEQYF.